Detailed here is one T cell receptor (beta chain). This clonotype came up many times. Its target antigen remains unknown. No base quality values were provided; no much bigger clone lies one nucleotide off. CDR1 and CDR2 were assigned from the germline V gene (reference sequence) as SEHNR and FQNEAQ. From its cysteine to its phenylalanine, the CDR3 spans 15 amino acids. Of all the DNA, just the CDR3 is kept, 45 bases in frame from base 1. V ends up 1 base short and J 8 bases short, with an unmatched junction base count of 6. TCR beta VDJ combination and CDR3 sequence profiling used genomic DNA as the template. An Illumina HiSeq 2000 was the platform used for TCR repertoire sequencing. The paper's data handling went like this. Repertoires were assessed using TRBV/TRBJ rearrangement plots, CDR3 size and DJ length profiles, and Simpson's diversity index. The immunodominant clone was defined as the most abundant DNA sequence in deep sequencing data. CDR3 amino acid sequences were checked for sharing across subjects and were also compared against the VDJdb database and published repertoires. TCRdb reprocessing: public reads trimmed at Q25 with fastp, clones called with MiXCR, in-frame beta chains kept. Rows merge per CDR3 protein into single entries with the most common DNA and genes. The V and J calls follow TCRdb's processing rather than the paper's. The sample table contains more than 150,000 distinct CDR3 sequences; only one count was recorded for roughly 50% of them. The biggest ten clones account for 1.8% of the sample.

This sample is part of a study of CD8+CD57+ T cells in acquired aplastic anemia listed by TCRdb under 2018. Describing the broader study: DNA extracted from sorted CD4+ and CD8+ cells had a mean of roughly 3 ug, with a range of roughly 0.18 to 27.4 ug. CD8+CD57+ expansion was defined as frequency above the mean frequency observed in healthy subjects.

General findings and caveats noted by the study authors: No significant difference in CD8+ Simpson's diversity was found between patients and healthy controls (P=0.060). Although roughly 29 CD8+ CDR3 sequences were shared by patients and controls, these sequences appeared highly expressed in patients and within the immunodominant clones of patients.

Flow cytometry had shown CD8+CD57+ cell expansion in the patients selected for sequencing. Severe acquired aplastic anemia was diagnosed in all patients according to International Study of Aplastic Anemia and Agranulocytosis and Camitta criteria. Patients had received no therapy at the time of blood sampling. In this study, sorted CD4+ and CD8+ T cells from the blood of healthy subjects and of severe aplastic anemia patients had their TCR repertoires deep-sequenced. In the USA, patient enrollment took place under clinicaltrials.gov protocols 00001620, 01623167, 00001397, 00071045, 00081523 and 00961064. Ficoll-Paque density gradient centrifugation was used to isolate peripheral blood mononuclear cells. Before DNA extraction, CD4+ and CD8+ T cells were sorted by FACS or by magnetic beads.

This clonotype was sampled from a human donor with aplastic anemia. The chain is assembled from TRBV7-9 and TRBJ1-4; 8 of the junction bases match TRBD1. Sequencing was performed on sorted CD4+, CD8+, or CD8+CD57+ T cells (not recorded which) from PBMCs. The CDR3 reads CASSLDGTGGEKLFF. Read as DNA, the sequence is TGTGCCAGCAGCTTAGACGGCACAGGGGGGGAAAAACTGTTTTTT.